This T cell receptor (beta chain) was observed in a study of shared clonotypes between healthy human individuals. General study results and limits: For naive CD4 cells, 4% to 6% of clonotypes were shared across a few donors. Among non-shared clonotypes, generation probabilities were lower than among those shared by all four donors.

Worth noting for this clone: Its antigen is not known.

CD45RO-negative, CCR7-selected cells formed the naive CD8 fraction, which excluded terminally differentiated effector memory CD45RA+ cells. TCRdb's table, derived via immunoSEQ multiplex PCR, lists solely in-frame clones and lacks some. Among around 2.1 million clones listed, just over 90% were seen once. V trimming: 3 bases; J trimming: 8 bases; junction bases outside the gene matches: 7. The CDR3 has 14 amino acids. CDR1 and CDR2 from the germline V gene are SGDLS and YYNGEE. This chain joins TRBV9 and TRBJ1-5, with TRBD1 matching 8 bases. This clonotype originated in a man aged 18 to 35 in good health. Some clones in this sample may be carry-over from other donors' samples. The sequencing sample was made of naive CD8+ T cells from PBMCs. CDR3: CASSATGAAEPQHF. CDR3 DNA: TGTGCCAGCAGCGCGACAGGGGCCGCGGAGCCCCAGCATTTT.